These 15 T cell receptor beta chains were sequenced from one sample in a study of T cell changes during pregnancy in multiple sclerosis. Produced via immunoSEQ multiplex PCR; TCRdb's table is partial and in-frame only. The sample contains roughly 85,000 clones, 80% to 95% of which appear only once. The sample in question was peripheral blood, obtained in the first trimester of pregnancy. These receptors were obtained from a female donor with multiple sclerosis, enrolled in a pregnancy study.

This clone was recorded once. The chain recombines TRBV2 with TRBJ1-5; D is unresolved. CDR1 SNHLY and CDR2 FYNNEI come from the germline V gene. Trimming shortened V by 0 bases and J by 2 bases, and 5 bases separated the two germline ends. CDR3 length: 14 residues. The CDR3 here is CASSEANGNQPQHF. CDR3 coding DNA: TGTGCCAGCAGTGAAGCCAATGGCAATCAGCCCCAGCATTTT.

This clone came up a few times. The chain links TRBV11-3 to TRBJ2-3, with TRBD2 matching 7 bases. CDR1 SGHNT and CDR2 YENEEA come from the germline V gene. The J segment lost 1 base and the V segment lost 0 bases, leaving 1 base of the junction unmatched. This CDR3 is 15 amino acids long. CDR3 protein: CASSLDLAGTDTQYF. In DNA, the CDR3 is TGTGCCAGCAGCTTAGACCTAGCGGGCACAGATACGCAGTATTTT. The full variable domain, completed using reference TRBV11-3 and TRBJ2-3, is EAGVVQSPRYKIIEKKQPVAFWCNPISGHNTLYWYLQNLGQGPELLIRYENEEAVDDSQLPKDRFSAERLKGVDSTLKIQPAELGDSAVYLCASSLDLAGTDTQYFGPGTRLTVL.

The rearrangement uses TRBV27 and TRBJ2-5, with 12 bases lining up with TRBD2. Germline CDR1 MNHEY, CDR2 SMNVEV (reference sequence). V trimming: 2 bases; J trimming: 6 bases; junction bases outside the gene matches: 7. CDR3 length equals 16 residues. The CDR3 DNA reads as TGTGCCAGCAGTTTAACTAGCGGGAGGTGGGGGAAGACCCAGTACTTC. It translates to CASSLTSGRWGKTQYF.

This chain links TRBV29-1 with TRBJ1-1; possibly TRBD1 for D (6 bases). CDR1 is SQVTM, CDR2 ANQGSEA, per germline. V lost 7 bases and J lost 0, with 12 bases in between. The CDR3 loop spans 13 amino acids. The CDR3 region has the DNA TGCAGCGCCCTTGGACAGTTGAACACTGAAGCTTTCTTT. Its protein is CSALGQLNTEAFF.

The chain is built from TRBV7-2 and TRBJ2-7, with 8 bases that match TRBD1. Looked up from germline, CDR1 is SGHTA and CDR2 is FQGNSA. This CDR3 comprises 14 residues. With 4 bases clipped from V and 3 bases from J, the junction kept 5 bases outside the gene matches. CDR3 DNA sequence: TGTGCCAGCAGCTCCCGACAGGGGAGCTACGAGCAGTACTTC. It yields the protein CASSSRQGSYEQYF.

This chain links TRBV29-1 with TRBJ2-1; 11 bases agree with TRBD2. The germline gives CDR1 SQVTM, CDR2 ANQGSEA. There are 14 residues in the CDR3. V dropped 7 bases and J dropped 7; count of bases not matched to a gene: 9. CDR3 sequence: CSAPTSGRGNEQFF. The CDR3 DNA follows: TGCAGCGCCCCTACTAGCGGGAGAGGGAATGAGCAGTTCTTC.

The rearrangement joins TRBV28 to TRBJ1-1; no clear D. The ends were cut back, 3 bases at V and 7 bases at J, with 9 bases in the middle. The CDR3 sequence is 12 residues long. Germline V CDR1 and CDR2: MDHEN, SYDVKM. CDR3 nucleotides: TGTGCCAGCAGTTTTTTGGGCCTTGAAGCTTTCTTT. Residues: CASSFLGLEAFF.

This CDR3 reads CASSSKAGQSYEQYF. DNA of the CDR3: TGTGCCAGCAGTTCAAAGGCGGGGCAGTCCTACGAGCAGTACTTC. The V and J genes are TRBV7-9 and TRBJ2-7; the D gene is possibly TRBD2 (6 bases). V was pared by 6 bases and J by 1 base, with 16 bases between. The germline V gene encodes CDR1 SEHNR and CDR2 FQNEAQ (reference sequence). This CDR3 spans 15 amino acids.

The DNA for the CDR3 is TGTGCCAGTCCAGGGGGCCACAGGGGGCTAGATGGCTACACCTTC. Translating gives CASPGGHRGLDGYTF. The chain couples TRBV19 to TRBJ1-2; 9 bases agree with TRBD1. The trim removed 8 bases at V and 6 bases at J, leaving 13 bases unmatched. Germline V gives CDR1 LNHDA, CDR2 SQIVND (reference sequence). The CDR3 length is 15 residues.

This clone was detected once. The chain has TRBV28 and TRBJ2-2; the match to TRBD1 covers 7 bases. The V gene's germline CDR1 is MDHEN and CDR2 SYDVKM. This CDR3 is 17 amino acids long. V shed 4 bases and J 7 bases; nucleotides not matched to a gene: 15. The CDR3 loop is CASSSIYEDRAGGELFF. In DNA, the CDR3 is TGTGCCAGCAGTTCTATATACGAAGACAGGGCGGGCGGGGAGCTGTTTTTT.

The chain joins TRBV7-3 to TRBJ1-5, with a tentative D call TRBD1 (6 bases). This CDR3 region has 14 residues. V was trimmed by 11 bases and J by 6 bases, leaving 20 bases between them. Germline CDR1 and CDR2: SGHTA and FQGTGA. The CDR3: CAGSGTTTGQPQHF. CDR3 coding DNA: TGTGCCGGTTCAGGGACAACCACGGGTCAGCCCCAGCATTTT.

V gene TRBV6-6 combines with J gene TRBJ1-1; TRBD1 might be the D (6 bases). The V gene's germline CDR1 is MNHNY and CDR2 SVGAGI (reference sequence). The ends were cut back, 11 bases at V and 1 base at J, with 11 bases in the middle. The CDR3 is made up of 12 amino acids. The CDR3 spells CAGGRTNTEAFF. CDR3 nucleotide sequence: TGTGCCGGGGGCCGGACGAACACTGAAGCTTTCTTT.

The J gene is TRBJ1-1, the V gene TRBV6-1; D may be TRBD1 (5 bases). Deletions cut 8 bases from V and 4 bases from J, with 17 bases between. Germline V gene lookup returns CDR1 MNHNS and CDR2 SASEGT. The CDR3 has 14 residues. The CDR3 region is CASSMGGVVTEAFF. CDR3 nucleotides: TGTGCCAGCTCTATGGGAGGGGTGGTCACTGAAGCTTTCTTT.

The chain combines TRBV27 with TRBJ1-5; D is undetermined. The V end was cut by 3 bases, the J end by 4 bases, with 4 bases between. CDR3 length: 12 residues. In germline, CDR1 is MNHEY, CDR2 SMNVEV (reference sequence). CDR3 loop: CASSFPNQPQHF. CDR3 nucleotides: TGTGCCAGCAGTTTCCCAAATCAGCCCCAGCATTTT.

The chain combines TRBV9 with TRBJ1-2; 12 positions match TRBD1. CDR1 SGDLS and CDR2 YYNGEE come from the germline V gene. CDR3 length: 14 residues. Trimming cost V 4 bases and J 5 bases; bases outside gene matches: 3. The CDR3 DNA reads as TGTGCCAGCAGCCCGGGACAGGGGGCATATGGCTACACCTTC. Amino acid sequence: CASSPGQGAYGYTF.